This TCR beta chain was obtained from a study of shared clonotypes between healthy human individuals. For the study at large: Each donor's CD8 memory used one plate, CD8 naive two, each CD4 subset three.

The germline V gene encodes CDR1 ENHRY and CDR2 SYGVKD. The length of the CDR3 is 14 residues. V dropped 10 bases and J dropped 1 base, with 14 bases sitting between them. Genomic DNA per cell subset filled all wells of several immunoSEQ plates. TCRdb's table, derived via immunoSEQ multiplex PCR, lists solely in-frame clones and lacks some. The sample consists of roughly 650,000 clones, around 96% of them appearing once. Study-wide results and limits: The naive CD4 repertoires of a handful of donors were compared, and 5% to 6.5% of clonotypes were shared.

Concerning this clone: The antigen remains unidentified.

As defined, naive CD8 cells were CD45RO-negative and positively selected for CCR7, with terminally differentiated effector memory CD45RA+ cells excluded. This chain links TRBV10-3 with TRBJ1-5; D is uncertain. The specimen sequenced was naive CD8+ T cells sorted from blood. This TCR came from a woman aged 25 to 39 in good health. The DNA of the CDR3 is TGTGCCAGTGATGAGGGAGGAAGCAATCAGCCCCAGCATTTT. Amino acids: CASDEGGSNQPQHF.